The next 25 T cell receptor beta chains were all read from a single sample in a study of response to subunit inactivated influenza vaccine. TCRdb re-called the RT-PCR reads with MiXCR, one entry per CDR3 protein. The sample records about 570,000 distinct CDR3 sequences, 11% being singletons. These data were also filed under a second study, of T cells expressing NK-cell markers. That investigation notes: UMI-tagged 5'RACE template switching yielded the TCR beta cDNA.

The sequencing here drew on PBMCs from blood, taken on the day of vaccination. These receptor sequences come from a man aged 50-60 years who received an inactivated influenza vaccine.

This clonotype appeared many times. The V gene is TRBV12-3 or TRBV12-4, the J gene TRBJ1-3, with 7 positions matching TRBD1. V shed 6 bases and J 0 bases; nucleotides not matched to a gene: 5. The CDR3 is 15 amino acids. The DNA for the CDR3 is TGTGCCAGCAGCCTGGGACAGCTCTCTGGAAACACCATATATTTT. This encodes CASSLGQLSGNTIYF.

For the CDR3, the DNA is TGTGCCAGCAGCTTCCCGGGAGGCCTCTCCTACAATGAGCAGTTCTTC. It translates to CASSFPGGLSYNEQFF. This sequence joins TRBV7-2 and TRBJ2-1; 7 positions match TRBD2. The germline gives CDR1 SGHTA, CDR2 FQGNSA. The CDR3 runs to 16 residues. Losses at the gene ends were 3 bases for V and 0 bases for J; bases not matched to a gene: 5.

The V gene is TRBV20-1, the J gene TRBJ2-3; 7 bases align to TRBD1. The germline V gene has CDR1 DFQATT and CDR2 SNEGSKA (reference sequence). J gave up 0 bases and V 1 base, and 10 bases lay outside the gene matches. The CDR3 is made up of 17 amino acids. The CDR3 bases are TGCAGTGCTAGAGTGCCAAACAGGGGCCTTAGCACAGATACGCAGTATTTT. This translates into CSARVPNRGLSTDTQYF.

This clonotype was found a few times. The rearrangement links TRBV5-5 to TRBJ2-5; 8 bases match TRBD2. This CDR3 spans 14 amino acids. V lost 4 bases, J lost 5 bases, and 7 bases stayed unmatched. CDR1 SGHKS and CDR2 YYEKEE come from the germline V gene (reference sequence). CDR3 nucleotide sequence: TGTGCCAGCAGCAGGAATAGCGGGATGGAGACCCAGTACTTC. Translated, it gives CASSRNSGMETQYF.

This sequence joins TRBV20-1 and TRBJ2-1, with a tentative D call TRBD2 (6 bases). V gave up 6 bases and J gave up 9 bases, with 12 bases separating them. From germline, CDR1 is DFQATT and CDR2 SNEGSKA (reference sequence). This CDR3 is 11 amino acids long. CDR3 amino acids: CSAAGRSEQFF. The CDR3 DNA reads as TGCAGTGCCGCGGGGAGGTCTGAGCAGTTCTTC.

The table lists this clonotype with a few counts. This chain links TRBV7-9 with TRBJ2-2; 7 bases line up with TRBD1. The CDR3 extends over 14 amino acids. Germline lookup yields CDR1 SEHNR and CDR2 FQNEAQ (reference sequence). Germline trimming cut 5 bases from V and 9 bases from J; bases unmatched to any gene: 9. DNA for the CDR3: TGTGCCAGCAGCACCGACAGGGAATCTTGGGAGCTGTTTTTT. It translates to CASSTDRESWELFF.

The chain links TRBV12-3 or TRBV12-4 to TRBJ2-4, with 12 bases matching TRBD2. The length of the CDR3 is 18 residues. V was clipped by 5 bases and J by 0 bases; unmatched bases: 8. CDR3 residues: CASSRTSGDYLAKNIQYF. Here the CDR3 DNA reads TGTGCCAGCAGTCGGACTAGCGGGGATTACCTAGCCAAAAACATTCAGTACTTC.

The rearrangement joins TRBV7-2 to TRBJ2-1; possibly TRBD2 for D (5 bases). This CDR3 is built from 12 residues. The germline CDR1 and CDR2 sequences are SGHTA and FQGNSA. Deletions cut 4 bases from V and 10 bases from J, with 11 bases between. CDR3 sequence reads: CASSSLVREQFF. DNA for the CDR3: TGTGCCAGCAGCTCACTAGTTAGAGAGCAGTTCTTC.

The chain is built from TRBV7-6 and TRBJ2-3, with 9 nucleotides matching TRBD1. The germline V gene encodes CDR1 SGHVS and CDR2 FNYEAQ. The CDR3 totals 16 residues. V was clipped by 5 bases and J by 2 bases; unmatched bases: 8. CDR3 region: CASSRAGTGPTDTQYF. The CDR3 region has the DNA TGTGCCAGCAGCCGCGCCGGGACAGGGCCCACAGATACGCAGTATTTT. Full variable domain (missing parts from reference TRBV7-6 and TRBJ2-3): GAGVSQSPRYKVTKRGQDVALRCDPISGHVSLYWYRQALGQGPEFLTYFNYEAQQDKSGLPNDRFSAERPEGSISTLTIQRTEQRDSAMYRCASSRAGTGPTDTQYFGPGTRLTVL.

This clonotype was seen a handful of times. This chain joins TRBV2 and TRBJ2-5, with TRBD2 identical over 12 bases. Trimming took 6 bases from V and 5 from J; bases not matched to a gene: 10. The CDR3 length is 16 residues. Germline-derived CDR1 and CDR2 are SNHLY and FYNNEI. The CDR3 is CASRSSSGGGRETQYF. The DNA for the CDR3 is TGTGCCAGCAGATCATCTAGCGGGGGGGGCAGGGAGACCCAGTACTTC.

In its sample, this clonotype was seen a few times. Here the CDR3 reads CASSRTGTDAIAKNIQYF. The CDR3 DNA sequence: TGCGCCAGCAGTCGAACCGGGACAGACGCTATAGCCAAAAACATTCAGTACTTC. The chain recombines TRBV5-1 with TRBJ2-4, with 7 bases fitting TRBD1. V lost 5 bases to trimming and J lost 0 bases; unmatched junction nucleotides: 14. Germline CDR1 reads SGHRS; CDR2 reads YFSETQ. CDR3 length: 18 amino acids.

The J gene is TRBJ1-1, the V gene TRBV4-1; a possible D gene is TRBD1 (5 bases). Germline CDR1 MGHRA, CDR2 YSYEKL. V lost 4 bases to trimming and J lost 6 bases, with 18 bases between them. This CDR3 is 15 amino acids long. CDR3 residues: CASSPFGTVVAEAFF. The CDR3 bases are TGCGCCAGCAGCCCGTTTGGGACCGTGGTTGCTGAAGCTTTCTTT.

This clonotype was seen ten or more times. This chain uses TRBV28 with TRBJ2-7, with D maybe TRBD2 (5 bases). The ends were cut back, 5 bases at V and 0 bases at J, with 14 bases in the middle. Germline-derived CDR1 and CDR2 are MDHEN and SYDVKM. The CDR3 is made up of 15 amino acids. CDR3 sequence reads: CASSGVTKGSYEQYF. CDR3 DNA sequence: TGTGCCAGCAGTGGGGTGACTAAAGGCTCCTACGAGCAGTACTTC.

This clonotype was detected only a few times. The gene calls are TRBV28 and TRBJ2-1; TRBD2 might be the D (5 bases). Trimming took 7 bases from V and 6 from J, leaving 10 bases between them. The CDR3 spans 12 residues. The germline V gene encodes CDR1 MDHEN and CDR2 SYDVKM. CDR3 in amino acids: CASTEGGNEQFF. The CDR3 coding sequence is TGTGCCAGCACCGAGGGTGGCAATGAGCAGTTCTTC.

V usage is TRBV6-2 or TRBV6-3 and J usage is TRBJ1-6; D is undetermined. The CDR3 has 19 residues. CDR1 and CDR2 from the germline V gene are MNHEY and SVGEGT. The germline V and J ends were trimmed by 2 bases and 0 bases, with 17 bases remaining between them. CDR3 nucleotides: TGTGCCAGCAGTTACCGGGCAGGAGGAACCAGCTCCTATAATTCACCCCTCCACTTT. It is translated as CASSYRAGGTSSYNSPLHF.

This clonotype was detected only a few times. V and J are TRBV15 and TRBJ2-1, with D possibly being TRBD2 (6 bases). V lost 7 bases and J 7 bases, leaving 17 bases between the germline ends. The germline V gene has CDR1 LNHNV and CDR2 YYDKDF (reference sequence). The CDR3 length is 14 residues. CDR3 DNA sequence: TGTGCCACCAAGGTAGGGCCTGGAGGGAATGAGCAGTTCTTC. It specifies CATKVGPGGNEQFF.

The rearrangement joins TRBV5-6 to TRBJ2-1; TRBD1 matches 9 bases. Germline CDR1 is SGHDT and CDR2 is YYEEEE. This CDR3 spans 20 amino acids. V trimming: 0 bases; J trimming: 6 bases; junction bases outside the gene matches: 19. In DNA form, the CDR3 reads TGTGCCAGCAGCTTGGTATGGGACAGGGCGGGGGACTCAAGGGGCAATGAGCAGTTCTTC. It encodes CASSLVWDRAGDSRGNEQFF. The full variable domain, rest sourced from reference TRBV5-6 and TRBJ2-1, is DAGVTQSPTHLIKTRGQQVTLRCSPKSGHDTVSWYQQALGQGPQFIFQYYEEEERQRGNFPDRFSGHQFPNYSSELNVNALLLGDSALYLCASSLVWDRAGDSRGNEQFFGPGTRLTVL.

CDR3 sequence: CASSPTLISYEQYF. As DNA, the CDR3 is TGTGCCAGCAGCCCTACCCTCATTTCCTACGAGCAGTACTTC. The rearrangement links TRBV12-3 or TRBV12-4 to TRBJ2-7; unclear D gene. The CDR3 covers 14 residues. V lost 6 bases to trimming and J lost 1 base, with 13 bases between them.

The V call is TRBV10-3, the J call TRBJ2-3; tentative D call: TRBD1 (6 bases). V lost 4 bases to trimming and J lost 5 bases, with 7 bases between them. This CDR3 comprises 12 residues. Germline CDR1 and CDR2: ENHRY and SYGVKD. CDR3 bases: TGTGCCATCAGTGTGGGACAAGATACGCAGTATTTT. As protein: CAISVGQDTQYF.

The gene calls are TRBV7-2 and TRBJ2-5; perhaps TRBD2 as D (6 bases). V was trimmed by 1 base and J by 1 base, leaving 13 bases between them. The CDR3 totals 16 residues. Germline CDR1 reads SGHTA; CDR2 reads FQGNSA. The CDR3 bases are TGTGCCAGCAGCTTAGGGCATACGGGGGTCCAAGAGACCCAGTACTTC. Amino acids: CASSLGHTGVQETQYF.

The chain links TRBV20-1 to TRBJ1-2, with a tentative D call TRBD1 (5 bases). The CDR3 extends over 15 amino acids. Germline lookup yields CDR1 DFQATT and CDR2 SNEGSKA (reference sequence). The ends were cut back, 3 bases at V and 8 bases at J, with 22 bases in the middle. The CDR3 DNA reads TGCAGTGCTAGCCGTCAGGACATATCAATGGGGGGCTACACCTTC. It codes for CSASRQDISMGGYTF.

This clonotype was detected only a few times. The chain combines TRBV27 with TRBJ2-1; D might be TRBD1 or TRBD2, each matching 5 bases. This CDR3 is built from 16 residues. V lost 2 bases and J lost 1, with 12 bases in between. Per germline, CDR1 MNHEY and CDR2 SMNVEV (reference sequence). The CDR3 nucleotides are TGTGCCAGCAGTTTAGCCGGGGCGGGTTCCTACAATGAGCAGTTCTTC. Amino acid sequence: CASSLAGAGSYNEQFF.

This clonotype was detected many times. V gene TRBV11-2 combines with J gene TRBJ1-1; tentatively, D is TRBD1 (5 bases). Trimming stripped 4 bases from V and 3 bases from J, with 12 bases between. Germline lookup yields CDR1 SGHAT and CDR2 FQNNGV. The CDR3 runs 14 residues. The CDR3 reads CASSWGPSDTEAFF. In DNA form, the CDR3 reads TGTGCCAGCAGCTGGGGCCCCTCTGACACTGAAGCTTTCTTT.

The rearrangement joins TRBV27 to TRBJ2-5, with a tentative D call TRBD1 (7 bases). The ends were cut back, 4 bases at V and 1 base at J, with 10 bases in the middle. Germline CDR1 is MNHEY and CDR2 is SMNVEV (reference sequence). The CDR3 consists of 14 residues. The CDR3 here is CASSWRGLQETQYF. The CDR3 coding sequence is TGTGCCAGCAGTTGGAGGGGGCTCCAAGAGACCCAGTACTTC.

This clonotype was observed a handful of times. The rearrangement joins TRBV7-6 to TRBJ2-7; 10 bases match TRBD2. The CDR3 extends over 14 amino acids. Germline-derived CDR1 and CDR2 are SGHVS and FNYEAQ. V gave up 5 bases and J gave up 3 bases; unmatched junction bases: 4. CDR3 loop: CASSPSGSIYEQYF. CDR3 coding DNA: TGTGCCAGCAGCCCTAGCGGGAGTATCTACGAGCAGTACTTC.